This TCR beta chain was recorded in a study of blood T cell repertoires in COVID-19. Whole-study context: The study drew acute and convalescent COVID-19 samples from the United States, Italy and Spain. From T cells, B-cell-depleted T cells, or PBMCs came the material, which was cDNA or gDNA.

Seattle participants joined during active infection and were tracked over time. Method: immunoSEQ multiplex PCR; TCRdb's copy keeps in-frame clones and lacks some. The table records over 150,000 clones, 85% of them present only once. CDR1 LNHDA and CDR2 SQIVND come from the germline V gene (reference sequence). V was clipped by 6 bases and J by 5 bases, with 11 bases between them. The CDR3 has 13 amino acids. The chain joins TRBV19 to TRBJ2-4; D possibly corresponds to TRBD1 (5 bases). The TCR sequence derives from a woman of 80 years or more with COVID-19, enrolled during active disease. The sequenced material came from peripheral blood. The CDR3 DNA reads as TGTGCCAGTAGGGTTCAAGGGGAAAACATTCAGTACTTC. Translated: CASRVQGENIQYF.